Shown below are 19 T cell receptor beta chains from a single sample sequenced in a study of blood T cell repertoires in COVID-19. The assay was immunoSEQ multiplex PCR, and TCRdb's table has in-frame clones only and misses some. The top ten clones hold 7.5% of a sample with 200,000 to 250,000 clones, 81% of them seen once. Sample: peripheral blood. These receptors all stem from a woman at least 80 years old with COVID-19, enrolled during active disease.

The chain couples TRBV5-1 to TRBJ1-1, with D perhaps TRBD1 (5 bases). The CDR3 is made up of 15 amino acids. V gave up 0 bases and J gave up 2 bases, with 11 bases separating them. CDR1 is SGHRS, CDR2 YFSETQ, per germline. The CDR3: CASSLVPGTNTEAFF. The CDR3 DNA follows: TGCGCCAGCAGCTTGGTACCAGGGACTAACACTGAAGCTTTCTTT.

The chain combines TRBV24-1 with TRBJ2-3; TRBD1 matches at 8 bases. CDR3 length: 15 amino acids. Unmatched junction bases numbered 7, after V lost 4 bases and J lost 5 bases. CDR1 KGHDR and CDR2 SFDVKD come from the germline V gene. The CDR3 loop reads CATSDHGQGLDTQYF. The CDR3 nucleotides read TGTGCCACCAGTGACCACGGACAGGGTTTAGATACGCAGTATTTT.

The chain recombines TRBV18 with TRBJ1-2, with a tentative D call TRBD1 (6 bases). Trimming removed 5 bases from V and 4 bases from J, with 11 bases in between. The CDR3 loop spans 13 amino acids. The germline V gene encodes CDR1 KGHSH and CDR2 LQKENI. In DNA form, the CDR3 reads TGTGCCAGCTCAAGGGACATAACCTATGGCTACACCTTC. As protein: CASSRDITYGYTF.

This chain joins TRBV3-1 (or the pseudogene TRBV3-2) and TRBJ2-3, with D unresolved. The CDR3 is 12 amino acids. The V and J ends lost 4 bases and 6 bases respectively, with 8 bases between them. Looked up from germline, CDR1 is LGHDT and CDR2 is YNNKEL (reference sequence). The CDR3 sequence is CASSPPGDTQYF. The DNA for the CDR3 is TGTGCCAGCAGCCCCCCCGGGGATACGCAGTATTTT.

The J gene is TRBJ2-1, the V gene TRBV5-1; 9 positions match TRBD1. The CDR3 extends over 14 amino acids. Germline trimming cut 1 base from V and 10 bases from J; bases unmatched to any gene: 6. Germline V gene data show CDR1 as SGHRS and CDR2 as YFSETQ. DNA for the CDR3: TGCGCCAGCAGCTTGCCTACAGGGGGCGGGGAGCAGTTCTTC. Amino acids: CASSLPTGGGEQFF.

The chain has TRBV6-5 and TRBJ1-2; D call uncertain. This CDR3 is built from 15 residues. V was cut by 7 bases and J by 0 bases, with 15 bases left in between. The germline V gene encodes CDR1 MNHEY and CDR2 SVGAGI. The CDR3 loop reads CASTLVGRSNYGYTF. CDR3 coding DNA: TGTGCCAGCACACTAGTGGGCCGGTCTAACTATGGCTACACCTTC.

The chain uses TRBV12-3 or TRBV12-4 and TRBJ1-4, with 7 bases identical to TRBD1. Trimming cost V 6 bases and J 8 bases; bases outside gene matches: 6. The CDR3 runs to 13 residues. The DNA for the CDR3 is TGTGCCAGCAGCCGGGACAGTACGGAAAAACTGTTTTTT. Amino acid sequence: CASSRDSTEKLFF.

This sequence joins TRBV19 and TRBJ1-6; D is unresolved. This CDR3 region has 13 residues. V was clipped by 6 bases and J by 7 bases, with 10 bases between them. The V gene's germline CDR1 is LNHDA and CDR2 SQIVND (reference sequence). The CDR3 loop reads CASSRNENSPLHF. CDR3 DNA: TGTGCCAGTAGCAGAAATGAAAATTCACCCCTCCACTTT.

This rearrangement joins TRBV18 to TRBJ1-5; 8 positions agree with TRBD1. The CDR3 runs 15 residues. Germline V lookup: CDR1 KGHSH, CDR2 LQKENI. V lost 3 bases and J lost 5; bases outside the gene matches: 6. The CDR3 DNA follows: TGTGCCAGCTCACCCGGACAGGGTGATTATCAGCCCCAGCATTTT. Translating gives CASSPGQGDYQPQHF.

The chain combines TRBV18 with TRBJ2-3; 10 bases align to TRBD1. Germline V gives CDR1 KGHSH, CDR2 LQKENI. The CDR3 has 16 residues. Trimming removed 0 bases from V and 1 base from J; junction bases left unmatched: 1. CDR3: CASSPPGQGGTDTQYF. CDR3 in DNA: TGTGCCAGCTCACCACCCGGACAGGGGGGCACAGATACGCAGTATTTT.

This chain connects TRBV2 to TRBJ1-1; 8 nucleotides agree with TRBD1. The CDR3 totals 14 residues. The germline gives CDR1 SNHLY, CDR2 FYNNEI. The trim removed 2 bases at V and 9 bases at J, leaving 8 bases unmatched. The CDR3 loop reads CASSEWGQASQAFF. The CDR3 region has the DNA TGTGCCAGCAGTGAATGGGGACAGGCATCTCAAGCTTTCTTT.

The chain combines TRBV2 with TRBJ2-7, with a weak D call TRBD1 (7 bases). Germline V gene data show CDR1 as SNHLY and CDR2 as FYNNEI. The CDR3 runs 14 residues. The V and J ends lost 4 bases and 10 bases respectively, with 20 bases between them. CDR3 sequence: CASSVDDGRGEQYF. As DNA, the CDR3 is TGTGCCAGCAGTGTTGATGATGGCAGGGGGGAACAGTACTTC.

The chain carries TRBV27 and TRBJ2-1; D gene ambiguous. Trimming removed 2 bases at V and 3 bases at J, with 5 bases between. This CDR3 comprises 13 residues. CDR1 and CDR2 from the germline V gene are MNHEY and SMNVEV (reference sequence). For the CDR3, the DNA is TGTGCCAGCAGTTTACCCGGCTACAATGAGCAGTTCTTC. Translated: CASSLPGYNEQFF.

The chain joins TRBV5-1 to TRBJ2-3, with 10 bases lining up with TRBD2. This CDR3 region has 16 residues. Germline-derived CDR1 and CDR2 are SGHRS and YFSETQ. Trimming removed 4 bases from V and 4 bases from J; junction bases left unmatched: 9. The CDR3 sequence: CASSRTSGTRADTQYF. As DNA, the CDR3 is TGCGCCAGCAGCCGGACTAGCGGAACTCGGGCAGATACGCAGTATTTT.

This clone was seen once. The chain uses TRBV19 and TRBJ1-5; no reliable D call. Germline V gene sequence: CDR1 LNHDA, CDR2 SQIVND (reference sequence). This CDR3 region has 17 residues. V was clipped by 3 bases and J by 0 bases, with 15 bases between them. The CDR3 sequence: CASSISVRRNSNQPQHF. The CDR3 DNA sequence: TGTGCCAGTAGTATCAGTGTCAGAAGAAATAGCAATCAGCCCCAGCATTTT.

This clone has only a few counts. This chain connects TRBV9 to TRBJ2-3; 12 bases line up with TRBD2. This CDR3 comprises 16 residues. The J segment lost 4 bases and the V segment lost 5 bases, leaving 8 bases of the junction unmatched. The germline CDR1 and CDR2 sequences are SGDLS and YYNGEE. The CDR3 region has the DNA TGTGCCAGCAGTGTTCTGACTAGCGGGAGTGCAGATACGCAGTATTTT. Translation gives CASSVLTSGSADTQYF.

CDR3 region: CAISGGQSNQPQHF. CDR3 in DNA: TGTGCCATATCAGGGGGGCAGAGCAATCAGCCCCAGCATTTT. The rearrangement joins TRBV10-3 to TRBJ1-5; 7 bases map to TRBD1. J lost 1 base, V lost 9 bases, and 6 bases had no gene match. CDR1 and CDR2 from the germline V gene are ENHRY and SYGVKD. CDR3 size: 14 residues.

The chain has TRBV18 and TRBJ2-2, with TRBD2 matching 11 bases. Losses at the gene ends were 3 bases for V and 2 bases for J; bases not matched to a gene: 5. The V gene's germline CDR1 is KGHSH and CDR2 LQKENI. The CDR3 contains 17 residues. CDR3 DNA: TGTGCCAGCTCACCCCCTCTAGCGGGGGGAAACACCGGGGAGCTGTTTTTT. Its protein product is CASSPPLAGGNTGELFF.

The genes are TRBV28 and TRBJ1-1, with 9 bases matching TRBD1. Trimming removed 6 bases from V and 3 bases from J; junction bases left unmatched: 11. Per germline, CDR1 MDHEN and CDR2 SYDVKM. The CDR3 is 16 amino acids. The CDR3 bases are TGTGCCAGCAGCTACCTCTTGCGGACAGGGGACACTGAAGCTTTCTTT. Translated: CASSYLLRTGDTEAFF.